The rows below give T cell receptor beta chains drawn from one sample of a study of siplizumab effects on memory and regulatory T cells. Some clones are missing from TCRdb's copy, which holds only in-frame ones; the method was immunoSEQ multiplex PCR. The sample holds about 68,000 clones, roughly 93% seen once. Specimen: CD8+ T cells sorted from blood. The receptor set was obtained from a human donor in good health. Each CDR3 is given with its conserved first and last residue. Each record gives: V gene, clone size, J gene, D gene, CDR3 protein, CDR3 DNA. A D gene is named only where the DNA matches it firmly. A row's size may be missing; if present it is once, few, many or a size class.

TRBV4-1	.	TRBJ2-6	.	CASSQEGSGGGANVLTF	TGCGCCAGCAGCCAAGAGGGAAGTGGGGGAGGGGCCAACGTCCTGACTTTC
TRBV4-2	few	TRBJ1-5	.	CASSQDGPGQPQHF	TGTGCCAGCAGCCAAGATGGTCCCGGCCAGCCCCAGCATTTT
TRBV25-1	.	TRBJ2-5	.	CASSVGSGKETQYF	TGTGCCAGCAGTGTTGGTAGTGGGAAGGAGACCCAGTACTTC
TRBV6-5	.	TRBJ2-4	.	CASITLAHAKNIQYF	TGTGCCAGCATAACGCTGGCCCATGCCAAAAACATTCAGTACTTC
TRBV10-2	once	TRBJ1-5	TRBD1	CASSEVGQGGGPQHF	TGCGCCAGCAGTGAGGTGGGACAGGGAGGTGGGCCCCAGCATTTT
TRBV4-3	.	TRBJ1-1	.	CASSPWGQMNTEAFF	TGCGCCAGCAGTCCCTGGGGTCAGATGAACACTGAAGCTTTCTTT
TRBV19	.	TRBJ2-7	.	CASSTWGVLDEQYF	TGTGCCAGTAGTACGTGGGGGGTTCTGGACGAGCAGTACTTC
TRBV11-2	.	TRBJ1-1	TRBD1	CASSLGQGPMNTEAFF	TGTGCCAGCAGCTTAGGACAGGGTCCCATGAACACTGAAGCTTTCTTT
TRBV6-1	.	TRBJ1-5	.	CASSDGGHYSNQPQHF	TGTGCCAGCAGTGACGGGGGACATTATAGCAATCAGCCCCAGCATTTT
TRBV4-1	.	TRBJ1-2	.	CASSQEANGYTF	TGCGCCAGCAGCCAAGAAGCAAACGGCTACACCTTC
TRBV6-1	once	TRBJ2-1	TRBD1	CASSATGDSYNEQFF	TGTGCCAGCAGTGCCACAGGGGACTCCTACAATGAGCAGTTCTTC
TRBV7-7	.	TRBJ2-3	TRBD2	CASSLGGGGDTQYF	TGTGCCAGCAGCTTAGGTGGGGGGGGAGATACGCAGTATTTT